This T cell receptor (beta chain) was found in a study of identifying expanded T cells in peripheral blood. Sequencing used immunoSEQ multiplex PCR; TCRdb keeps in-frame clones, though not all of them. Counted here are 70,000 to 100,000 clones, approximately 83% occurring once; the ten biggest clones make up approximately 5.6%. V was trimmed by 0 bases and J by 9 bases, leaving 16 bases between them. Per the germline V gene, CDR1 is SGHKS and CDR2 is YYEKEE (reference sequence). The CDR3 loop spans 15 amino acids. The V and J genes are TRBV5-5 and TRBJ2-1, with a weak D call TRBD2 (6 bases). Sequences were obtained from blood. This sequence was found in a person between 18 and 75 years old in good health. The CDR3 DNA follows: TGTGCCAGCAGCTTGGCCTTACTCGCCGGGAGTGAGCAGTTCTTC. As protein: CASSLALLAGSEQFF.